The 31 T cell receptor beta chains given below trace back to one sample, sequenced in a study of shared clonotypes between healthy human individuals. Clones were sequenced by immunoSEQ multiplex PCR, and TCRdb holds only the in-frame ones, with some missing. Among approximately 500,000 clones listed, over 75% were seen once. Sequencing was carried out using PBMCs. Receptor source: a woman aged 40 to 50 in good health. Some clones in this sample may be carry-over from other donors' samples.

The chain carries TRBV5-4 and TRBJ1-1; possibly TRBD1 for D (6 bases). V lost 3 bases and J lost 11, with 17 bases in between. CDR1 and CDR2 (germline): SGHNT, YYREEE (reference sequence). There are 13 residues in the CDR3. The CDR3 is CASSSTGTTVAFF. Written as DNA, the CDR3 is TGTGCCAGCAGCTCGACCGGGACAACCGTCGCTTTCTTT.

This rearrangement joins TRBV5-6 to TRBJ2-2; no reliable D call. The V gene lost 5 bases and the J gene lost 3 bases, with 11 bases spanning the gap. Germline-derived CDR1 and CDR2 are SGHDT and YYEEEE. This CDR3 has 14 amino acids. The CDR3 DNA reads as TGTGCCAGCAGTGAAGTTGCGGACACCGGGGAGCTGTTTTTT. This translates into CASSEVADTGELFF.

This clone has more than one count but fewer than ten. The V gene is TRBV28, the J gene TRBJ2-7, with 12 bases identical to TRBD1. CDR3 size: 15 residues. J lost 2 bases, V lost 6 bases, and 5 bases had no gene match. Per the germline V gene, CDR1 is MDHEN and CDR2 is SYDVKM. The CDR3 DNA is TGTGCCAGCAGCCTCGGGACAGGGGGCCCCTACGAGCAGTACTTC. Translated: CASSLGTGGPYEQYF.

The J gene is TRBJ1-1, the V gene TRBV28, with TRBD1 as a possible D gene (6 bases). The CDR3 is 15 amino acids. Trimming stripped 5 bases from V and 8 bases from J, with 21 bases between. Germline V CDR1 and CDR2: MDHEN, SYDVKM. The DNA for the CDR3 is TGTGCCAGCAGTCCTCCCGGGACAAACAAAGCCGAAGCTTTCTTT. Its protein is CASSPPGTNKAEAFF.

This chain connects TRBV7-8 to TRBJ2-7; 7 bases align to TRBD1. The germline V gene encodes CDR1 SGHVS and CDR2 FQNEAQ. After removal of 6 bases from V and 2 bases from J, the junction contained 10 bases not matched to a gene. The CDR3 is made up of 15 amino acids. As DNA, the CDR3 is TGTGCCAGCAGACCCACAGGGGCCGGTCCCTACGAGCAGTACTTC. The encoded protein is CASRPTGAGPYEQYF.

The rearrangement joins TRBV4-2 to TRBJ1-4; D is uncertain. Between the trimmed V and J ends, which lost 5 bases and 0 bases, there was a span of 13 bases. Germline loops: CDR1 LGHNA, CDR2 YNFKEQ. The CDR3 covers 16 residues. The CDR3 nucleotides read TGTGCCAGCAGCAAGGCGCAGTCTACAACTAATGAAAAACTGTTTTTT. It translates to CASSKAQSTTNEKLFF.

This clone appeared a single time. This chain uses TRBV5-1 with TRBJ1-2; 11 bases agree with TRBD1. Germline-derived CDR1 and CDR2 are SGHRS and YFSETQ. The CDR3 covers 18 residues. V gave up 4 bases and J gave up 4 bases; unmatched junction bases: 15. DNA for the CDR3: TGCGCCAGCAGCCCTACTTGGACAGGGGGCGGATACCGCTATGGCTACACCTTC. As protein: CASSPTWTGGGYRYGYTF. The whole variable domain, remainder taken from reference TRBV5-1 and TRBJ1-2, is KAGVTQTPRYLIKTRGQQVTLSCSPISGHRSVSWYQQTPGQGLQFLFEYFSETQRNKGNFPGRFSGRQFSNSRSEMNVSTLELGDSALYLCASSPTWTGGGYRYGYTFGSGTRLTVV.

The chain employs TRBV29-1 and TRBJ2-5; D not resolved. The CDR3 totals 12 residues. Trimming took 1 base from V and 5 from J, leaving 8 bases between them. Germline loops: CDR1 SQVTM, CDR2 ANQGSEA. The CDR3: CSVEALLETQYF. The CDR3 DNA is TGCAGCGTTGAAGCCCTCTTGGAGACCCAGTACTTC.

V is TRBV6-1 and J is TRBJ1-2, with D possibly matching TRBD1 (5 bases). The CDR3 covers 12 residues. The germline V gene has CDR1 MNHNS and CDR2 SASEGT. Trimming stripped 7 bases from V and 4 bases from J, with 10 bases between. The CDR3 nucleotides read TGTGCCAGCACTCGGCAGGGCTATGGCTACACCTTC. This codes for CASTRQGYGYTF.

This chain joins TRBV5-4 and TRBJ2-3, with 7 nucleotides matching TRBD1. The CDR3 has 16 amino acids. Trimming cost V 5 bases and J 2 bases; bases outside gene matches: 11. Germline V gives CDR1 SGHNT, CDR2 YYREEE (reference sequence). The CDR3 loop is CASRPQGVVSTDTQYF. In DNA, the CDR3 is TGTGCCAGCAGGCCGCAGGGGGTCGTCTCCACAGATACGCAGTATTTT.

With regard to this clone: A far larger clone is only one base removed, so a read error is likely. The rearrangement joins TRBV29-1 to TRBJ2-2; 10 nucleotides agree with TRBD2. The CDR3 runs 16 residues. Germline loops: CDR1 SQVTM, CDR2 ANQGSEA. The V gene end was trimmed by 4 bases and the J gene end by 7 bases; junction bases not matched to a gene: 12. The CDR3, as DNA: TGCAGCGTTGGGGCTAGCGGGAGCCTCTTGTACGGGGAGCTGTTTTTT. It specifies CSVGASGSLLYGELFF.

This clone has just a few counts. V usage is TRBV11-2 and J usage is TRBJ2-5; TRBD2 matches 11 bases. V lost 5 bases and J lost 5; bases outside the gene matches: 10. This CDR3 region has 16 residues. Germline CDR1 and CDR2: SGHAT and FQNNGV. CDR3 nucleotides: TGTGCCAGCAGCCCTTGGACTAGCGGGTTAGGGGAGACCCAGTACTTC. Amino acid sequence: CASSPWTSGLGETQYF.

Here the CDR3 reads CASSRSAVVHYNEQFF. The CDR3 DNA reads TGTGCCAGCAGTCGTTCCGCGGTCGTGCACTACAATGAGCAGTTCTTC. V gene TRBV28 combines with J gene TRBJ2-1; D not certain. The CDR3 is 16 residues long. The V gene lost 5 bases and the J gene lost 3 bases, with 17 bases spanning the gap. Germline lookup yields CDR1 MDHEN and CDR2 SYDVKM.

The V and J genes are TRBV29-1 and TRBJ2-4; TRBD1 or TRBD2 may be the D gene (5 bases each). Trimming left V 2 bases short and J 3 bases short, with 23 bases between. This CDR3 spans 18 amino acids. Germline lookup yields CDR1 SQVTM and CDR2 ANQGSEA. The CDR3 DNA reads TGCAGCGTTGAAAAGAGGGACCAGGGAAGTAGCTACAAAAACATTCAGTACTTC. The encoded protein is CSVEKRDQGSSYKNIQYF.

The V call is TRBV6-1, the J call TRBJ2-1; no definite D call. V lost 3 bases and J 14 bases, leaving 11 bases between the germline ends. The CDR3 runs 11 residues. The germline CDR1 and CDR2 sequences are MNHNS and SASEGT. The CDR3 DNA follows: TGTGCCAGCAGTGATAGGGATCAAGAGTTCTTC. Protein product: CASSDRDQEFF.

The chain recombines TRBV10-3 with TRBJ1-1; no firm D call. This CDR3 spans 15 amino acids. V shed 1 base and J shed 3 bases, with 12 bases lying between them. Germline V CDR1 and CDR2: ENHRY, SYGVKD. The CDR3 sequence is CAISEYGGRDTEAFF. CDR3 in DNA: TGTGCCATCAGTGAGTATGGCGGAAGAGACACTGAAGCTTTCTTT.

This clone is a singleton in its sample. The CDR3 nucleotides are TGTGCCAGCAGCTTGGCCTCAGAAATGAGTGGCTACACCTTC. This translates into CASSLASEMSGYTF. V is TRBV5-4 and J is TRBJ1-2; D is uncertain. With 0 bases removed from V and 7 bases from J, the gap between germline ends came to 13 bases. This CDR3 region has 14 residues. Germline loops: CDR1 SGHNT, CDR2 YYREEE (reference sequence).

This clone was seen just once. The gene calls are TRBV5-4 and TRBJ2-7, with 7 positions matching TRBD2. CDR1 and CDR2 from the germline V gene are SGHNT and YYREEE (reference sequence). Trimming took 2 bases from V and 0 from J; bases not matched to a gene: 5. This CDR3 is built from 15 residues. The CDR3 DNA sequence: TGTGCCAGCAGCTTCGGAAGCGGGACCTCCTACGAGCAGTACTTC. Protein sequence: CASSFGSGTSYEQYF.

The genes are TRBV28 and TRBJ2-7; D might be TRBD2 (6 bases). The germline CDR1 and CDR2 sequences are MDHEN and SYDVKM. V was pared by 6 bases and J by 3 bases, with 12 bases between. CDR3 length equals 13 residues. CDR3 sequence reads: CASSSGLVYEQYF. DNA of the CDR3: TGTGCCAGCAGCTCGGGACTCGTCTACGAGCAGTACTTC. The variable domain in full, completed from reference TRBV28 and TRBJ2-7, reads DVKVTQSSRYLVKRTGEKVFLECVQDMDHENMFWYRQDPGLGLRLIYFSYDVKMKEKGDIPEGYSVSREKKERFSLILESASTNQTSMYLCASSSGLVYEQYFGPGTRLTVT.

The chain links TRBV28 to TRBJ2-5; 7 bases fit TRBD1. V lost 5 bases and J lost 7; bases outside the gene matches: 10. Germline V lookup: CDR1 MDHEN, CDR2 SYDVKM. The CDR3 sequence is 14 residues long. DNA for the CDR3: TGTGCCAGCAGTCCGGGACAGTCTCCCCCGACCCAGTACTTC. Protein: CASSPGQSPPTQYF.

The chain uses TRBV10-2 and TRBJ1-5; TRBD1 agrees at 7 bases. Germline lookup yields CDR1 WSHSY and CDR2 SAAADI. Trimming at V came to 6 bases and at J to 5 bases, leaving 7 bases not matched to a gene. This CDR3 spans 14 amino acids. The CDR3 nucleotides read TGCGCCAGCAGCCTATCAGGGGGGGATCAGCCCCAGCATTTT. Its protein is CASSLSGGDQPQHF.

V usage is TRBV2 and J usage is TRBJ1-4; TRBD1 aligns across 8 bases. Germline-derived CDR1 and CDR2 are SNHLY and FYNNEI. With V trimmed by 6 bases and J by 6 bases, 6 bases remained unmatched. This CDR3 has 14 residues. CDR3 DNA: TGTGCCAGCAGCGCTGGACAGGGTTATGAAAAACTGTTTTTT. As protein: CASSAGQGYEKLFF.

V and J are TRBV5-3 and TRBJ1-5; 9 bases map to TRBD1. TRBV5-3 is assigned to the ORF class and has an uncertain function. The CDR3 contains 17 residues. The V gene end was trimmed by 7 bases and the J gene end by 3 bases; junction bases not matched to a gene: 14. DNA of the CDR3: TGTGCCAGACGAAGTGCCCGGGACAGGGTGTTCAATCAGCCCCAGCATTTT. Protein product: CARRSARDRVFNQPQHF.

The V call is TRBV9, the J call TRBJ2-3; 11 nucleotides align to TRBD2. CDR1 is SGDLS, CDR2 YYNGEE, per germline. The CDR3 length is 16 residues. The trim removed 0 bases at V and 4 bases at J, leaving 4 bases unmatched. The CDR3 is CASSVGSGRVADTQYF. The CDR3 DNA sequence: TGTGCCAGCAGCGTAGGTAGCGGGAGGGTCGCAGATACGCAGTATTTT.

Only one count was recorded for this clone. The V and J genes are TRBV20-1 and TRBJ2-5; a weak D match, TRBD1 (6 bases). Trimming shortened V by 6 bases and J by 6 bases, and 11 bases separated the two germline ends. The CDR3 loop spans 11 amino acids. The germline V gene encodes CDR1 DFQATT and CDR2 SNEGSKA (reference sequence). The CDR3 DNA reads as TGCAGTGCCAACAGGGTACAGACCCAGTACTTC. Protein product: CSANRVQTQYF.

The CDR3 DNA sequence: TGTGCCAGCGGGACTAGCGGGAGTCTCTACGAGCAGTACTTC. Translation gives CASGTSGSLYEQYF. The rearrangement links TRBV28 to TRBJ2-7; 14 bases match TRBD2. The CDR3 loop spans 14 amino acids. The V segment lost 8 bases and the J segment 3 bases; nucleotides outside the gene matches: 3. Germline lookup yields CDR1 MDHEN and CDR2 SYDVKM.

CDR3 region: CASGNRGGQPQHF. For the CDR3, the DNA is TGTGCCAGCGGGAACAGGGGTGGTCAGCCCCAGCATTTT. V gene TRBV28 combines with J gene TRBJ1-5; 7 bases line up with TRBD1. This CDR3 spans 13 amino acids. V dropped 8 bases and J dropped 6; count of bases not matched to a gene: 7. From germline, CDR1 is MDHEN and CDR2 SYDVKM.

This chain connects TRBV5-1 to TRBJ2-2; the D gene is possibly TRBD1 (7 bases). Per germline, CDR1 SGHRS and CDR2 YFSETQ. The ends were cut back, 5 bases at V and 5 bases at J, with 16 bases in the middle. The length of the CDR3 is 15 residues. The CDR3 is CASRVAGGQTGELFF. For the CDR3, the DNA is TGCGCCAGCAGAGTGGCAGGGGGGCAAACCGGGGAGCTGTTTTTT. The whole variable domain, remainder taken from reference TRBV5-1 and TRBJ2-2, is KAGVTQTPRYLIKTRGQQVTLSCSPISGHRSVSWYQQTPGQGLQFLFEYFSETQRNKGNFPGRFSGRQFSNSRSEMNVSTLELGDSALYLCASRVAGGQTGELFFGEGSRLTVL.

The CDR3 loop is CASSRPGGAGYTF. The CDR3 coding sequence is TGTGCCAGCAGCCGTCCGGGAGGGGCTGGCTACACCTTC. The chain carries TRBV7-9 and TRBJ1-2; the D gene is possibly TRBD1 (5 bases). From germline, CDR1 is SEHNR and CDR2 FQNEAQ (reference sequence). The length of the CDR3 is 13 residues. V dropped 5 bases and J dropped 7 bases, with 14 bases sitting between them. Full variable domain (missing parts from reference TRBV7-9 and TRBJ1-2): DTGVSQNPRHKITKRGQNVTFRCDPISEHNRLYWYRQTLGQGPEFLTYFQNEAQLEKSRLLSDRFSAERPKGSFSTLEIQRTEQGDSAMYLCASSRPGGAGYTFGSGTRLTVV.

This clone was counted once. The chain links TRBV18 to TRBJ1-1; tentative D call: TRBD1 (6 bases). Germline V CDR1 and CDR2: KGHSH, LQKENI. The CDR3 has 14 residues. V gave up 3 bases and J gave up 3 bases, with 11 bases separating them. DNA of the CDR3: TGTGCCAGCTCACCCGGACAGAGTTACACTGAAGCTTTCTTT. As protein: CASSPGQSYTEAFF.

The CDR3 DNA sequence: TGTGCCAGCAGCCCTAGCGGAGATACGCAGTATTTT. Protein product: CASSPSGDTQYF. This sequence joins TRBV9 and TRBJ2-3; 7 bases match TRBD2. The trim removed 4 bases at V and 5 bases at J, leaving 1 base unmatched. CDR3 size: 12 residues. Per the germline V gene, CDR1 is SGDLS and CDR2 is YYNGEE.